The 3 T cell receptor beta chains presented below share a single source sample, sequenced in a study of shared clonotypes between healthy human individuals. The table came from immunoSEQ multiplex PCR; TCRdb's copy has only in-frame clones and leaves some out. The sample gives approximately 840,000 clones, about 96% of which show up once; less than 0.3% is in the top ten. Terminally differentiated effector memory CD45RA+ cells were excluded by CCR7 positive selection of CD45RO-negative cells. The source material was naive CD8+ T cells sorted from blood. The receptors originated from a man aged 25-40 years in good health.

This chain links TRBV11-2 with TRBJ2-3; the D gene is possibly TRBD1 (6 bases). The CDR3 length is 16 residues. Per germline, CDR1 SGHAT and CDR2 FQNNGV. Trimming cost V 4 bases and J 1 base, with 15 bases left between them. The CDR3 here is CASSSHQRTGTDTQYF. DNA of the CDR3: TGTGCCAGCAGCTCACACCAGAGGACAGGCACAGATACGCAGTATTTT.

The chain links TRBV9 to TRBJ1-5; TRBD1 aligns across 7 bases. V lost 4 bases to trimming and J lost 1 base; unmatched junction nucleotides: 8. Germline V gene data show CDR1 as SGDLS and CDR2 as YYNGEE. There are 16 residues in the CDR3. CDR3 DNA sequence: TGTGCCAGCAGCCCCCAGGGACAGAGAAGCAATCAGCCCCAGCATTTT. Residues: CASSPQGQRSNQPQHF. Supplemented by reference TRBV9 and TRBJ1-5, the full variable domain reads DSGVTQTPKHLITATGQRVTLRCSPRSGDLSVYWYQQSLDQGLQFLIQYYNGEERAKGNILERFSAQQFPDLHSELNLSSLELGDSALYFCASSPQGQRSNQPQHFGDGTRLSIL.

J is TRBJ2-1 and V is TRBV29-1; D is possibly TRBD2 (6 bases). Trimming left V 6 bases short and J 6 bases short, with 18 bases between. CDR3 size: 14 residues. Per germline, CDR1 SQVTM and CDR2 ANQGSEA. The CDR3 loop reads CSVTRAGRVNEQFF. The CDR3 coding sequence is TGCAGCGTCACCCGGGCGGGGCGGGTCAATGAGCAGTTCTTC.